Listed below are T cell receptor beta chains from one sample, sequenced in a study of CD8 T cells in Susac syndrome. TCRdb reanalysed the immunoSEQ multiplex PCR reads using MiXCR and keeps one entry per CDR3 protein. The sample yields 150,000 to 200,000 distinct CDR3 sequences, 90% to 95% seen once. The sequenced sample consisted of CD4+ T cells from PBMCs. Receptors were obtained from a human donor in good health. Each CDR3 is given without its conserved first and last residue. Clone size appears in some rows only: once, few, many, or a class for an expanded clone.

abundance,v_gene,j_gene,CDR3aa
.,TRBV6-2/TRBV6-3,TRBJ1-1,ASRTVGNTEAF
.,TRBV19,TRBJ1-2,ASRLYGYT
once,TRBV6-2/TRBV6-3,TRBJ1-6,ASRVGASSPLH
.,TRBV4-3,TRBJ1-2,ASSQDQGTGAYGYT
.,TRBV27,TRBJ2-7,ASRKTGLSYEQY
.,TRBV9,TRBJ2-3,ASNTDTQY
.,TRBV2,TRBJ2-1,ASSEAPRAGEQF
.,TRBV20-1,TRBJ2-1,SAPDHNEQF
once,TRBV30,TRBJ2-7,AWTHYRTNSYEQY
.,TRBV14,TRBJ2-7,ASSPRGQGPYEQY
.,TRBV29-1,TRBJ2-7,SVATTAGLYEQY
.,TRBV5-4,TRBJ2-1,ASSLEQGVGEQF
.,TRBV7-2,TRBJ2-7,ASSFGTPDEQY
.,TRBV6-1,TRBJ1-2,ASSLKGQAGGYT
once,TRBV20-1,TRBJ2-3,SARGATDTQY
.,TRBV7-2,TRBJ1-2,ASSPRDTLYGYT